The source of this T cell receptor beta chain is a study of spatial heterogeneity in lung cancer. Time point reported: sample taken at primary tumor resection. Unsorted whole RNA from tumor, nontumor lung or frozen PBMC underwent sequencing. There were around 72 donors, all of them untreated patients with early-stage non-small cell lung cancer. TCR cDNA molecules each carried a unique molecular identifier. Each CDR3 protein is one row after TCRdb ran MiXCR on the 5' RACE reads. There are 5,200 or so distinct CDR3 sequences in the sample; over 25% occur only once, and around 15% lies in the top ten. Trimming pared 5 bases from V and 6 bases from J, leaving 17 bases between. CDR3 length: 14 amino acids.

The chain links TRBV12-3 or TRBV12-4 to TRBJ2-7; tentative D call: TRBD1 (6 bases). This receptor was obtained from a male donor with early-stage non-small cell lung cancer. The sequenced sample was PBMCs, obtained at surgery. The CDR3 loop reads CASSHSGVSGEQYF. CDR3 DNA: TGTGCCAGCAGTCACTCAGGGGTATCGGGCGAGCAGTACTTC.